What follows are 28 T cell receptor beta chains derived from one specimen sequenced in a study (dated by TCRdb to between 2015 and 2016). Libraries were built with 5' RACE. Reads for this sample came from an Illumina MiSeq. TCRdb trimmed the raw reads at Q25, called clones with MiXCR and kept productive beta chains. Every entry covers one CDR3 protein and lists the most common genes and DNA from its rows. This sample lists roughly 64,000 distinct CDR3 sequences; less than 25% were detected once. The top ten clonotypes cover 2.5% to 3% of the sample. Material for sequencing was memory CD4+ T cells sorted from a lymph node. The cell subset or site label on this specimen signifies: memory CD4+ T cells, CD4+CD45RO+CD25-. The receptor source for this set is a female donor with breast cancer.

This clonotype came up a few times. The chain uses TRBV7-9 and TRBJ2-3; D unclear. CDR3 length: 13 residues. V shed 0 bases and J shed 6 bases, with 7 bases lying between them. The V gene's germline CDR1 is SEHNR and CDR2 FQNEAQ (reference sequence). The CDR3 loop is CASSLATGDTQYF. Written as DNA, the CDR3 is TGTGCCAGCAGCTTAGCCACTGGTGATACGCAGTATTTT.

The chain couples TRBV6-2 or TRBV6-3 to TRBJ2-1, with 7 nucleotides matching TRBD2. The J segment lost 7 bases and the V segment lost 7 bases, leaving 28 bases of the junction unmatched. Germline V gene sequence: CDR1 MNHEY, CDR2 SVGEGT. The CDR3 is 20 residues long. The CDR3 is CASTKRTAYGTTREVNEQFF. Written as DNA, the CDR3 is TGTGCCAGCACCAAAAGGACGGCCTATGGTACCACCCGGGAGGTAAATGAGCAGTTCTTC.

To note about this clonotype: A much larger clone lies a single base off, so this may be a read error. The V and J genes are TRBV9 and TRBJ1-2, with 10 nucleotides matching TRBD1. The CDR3 contains 15 residues. V gave up 3 bases and J gave up 5 bases; unmatched junction bases: 7. Germline assignment: CDR1 SGDLS and CDR2 YYNGEE. The CDR3 DNA is TGTGCCAGCAGCGCCCGACAGGGGGCACGGTATGGCTACACCTTC. It yields the protein CASSARQGARYGYTF.

Details on this clonotype: At one end, the junction sequence differs from germline, possibly due to a read error. J is TRBJ2-5 and V is TRBV5-6; TRBD1 might be the D (5 bases). The CDR3 length is 13 residues. Per germline, CDR1 SGHDT and CDR2 YYEEEE. As DNA, the CDR3 is TGTGCCAGCAGCTTGGTTGGACAAGAGACCCAGGACTTC. Translation: CASSLVGQETQDF.

V and J are TRBV28 and TRBJ2-7, with a weak D call TRBD2 (6 bases). Germline V CDR1 and CDR2: MDHEN, SYDVKM. Trimming removed 5 bases from V and 3 bases from J, with 17 bases in between. CDR3 length: 15 amino acids. CDR3 in amino acids: CASSPSGLDHYEQYF. CDR3 DNA: TGTGCCAGCAGTCCATCGGGACTTGATCACTACGAGCAGTACTTC. Supplemented by reference TRBV28 and TRBJ2-7, the full variable domain reads DVKVTQSSRYLVKRTGEKVFLECVQDMDHENMFWYRQDPGLGLRLIYFSYDVKMKEKGDIPEGYSVSREKKERFSLILESASTNQTSMYLCASSPSGLDHYEQYFGPGTRLTVT.

The J gene is TRBJ2-2, the V gene TRBV7-2, with D perhaps TRBD1 (6 bases). This CDR3 is 14 amino acids long. Germline values: CDR1 SGHTA, CDR2 FQGNSA. The V and J ends lost 7 bases and 7 bases respectively, with 16 bases between them. The CDR3 DNA is TGTGCCAGCAACTCAAACAGGGACATCGGGGAGCTGTTTTTT. Translated, it gives CASNSNRDIGELFF. Full variable domain (remainder filled in from reference TRBV7-2 and TRBJ2-2): GAGVSQSPSNKVTEKGKDVELRCDPISGHTALYWYRQSLGQGLEFLIYFQGNSAPDKSGLPSDRFSAERTGGSVSTLTIQRTQQEDSAVYLCASNSNRDIGELFFGEGSRLTVL.

This clonotype was counted between two and nine times. The chain uses TRBV6-5 and TRBJ1-5; D may be TRBD1 (6 bases). Trimming cost V 5 bases and J 3 bases, with 11 bases left between them. Germline V lookup: CDR1 MNHEY, CDR2 SVGAGI. This CDR3 spans 14 amino acids. The CDR3 protein is CASSTGLYNQPQHF. The CDR3 DNA reads TGTGCCAGCAGTACAGGGCTTTACAATCAGCCCCAGCATTTT.

The chain recombines TRBV28 with TRBJ1-2, with unresolved D. Germline V gene sequence: CDR1 MDHEN, CDR2 SYDVKM. This CDR3 is built from 12 residues. V lost 2 bases and J 2 bases, leaving 3 bases between the germline ends. CDR3 in amino acids: CASSLNNYGYTF. The CDR3, as DNA: TGTGCCAGCAGTTTAAACAACTATGGCTACACCTTC.

This clonotype was seen more than once but under ten times. The V gene is TRBV29-1, the J gene TRBJ1-1; D gene uncertain. Germline values: CDR1 SQVTM, CDR2 ANQGSEA. The germline V and J ends were trimmed by 7 bases and 0 bases, with 15 bases remaining between them. The CDR3 consists of 14 residues. The CDR3: CSAGSGAMNTEAFF. For the CDR3, the DNA is TGCAGCGCCGGTTCCGGAGCGATGAACACTGAAGCTTTCTTT.

This clonotype was seen repeatedly, ten times or more. The gene calls are TRBV6-6 and TRBJ1-1; 9 nucleotides align to TRBD1. Germline V gene lookup returns CDR1 MNHNY and CDR2 SVGAGI (reference sequence). The junction had 3 bases not matched to a gene; V was cut back by 0 bases and J by 4 bases. The CDR3 loop spans 15 amino acids. The CDR3, as DNA: TGTGCCAGCAGTTACTCGACAGGGGGGCTCACTGAAGCTTTCTTT. Translating gives CASSYSTGGLTEAFF.

The rearrangement joins TRBV6-6 to TRBJ2-7, with a weak D call TRBD2 (5 bases). In germline, CDR1 is MNHNY, CDR2 SVGAGI (reference sequence). V dropped 2 bases and J dropped 0 bases, with 5 bases sitting between them. There are 13 residues in the CDR3. In nucleotides, the CDR3 is TGTGCCAGCAGTTACGACTACTCCTACGAGCAGTACTTC. Translated, it gives CASSYDYSYEQYF.

This clonotype was seen a handful of times. An end of the junction does not agree with germline; a read error may underlie this. The gene calls are TRBV19 and TRBJ2-1; TRBD1 might be the D (6 bases). Germline lookup yields CDR1 LNHDA and CDR2 SQIVND (reference sequence). The CDR3 covers 15 residues. CDR3 region: CASSMDRTAGNELFF. The CDR3 DNA reads TGTGCCAGTAGTATGGACCGGACAGCTGGGAATGAGCTGTTCTTC. Using reference TRBV19 and TRBJ2-1 for the parts outside the CDR3, the full variable domain is DGGITQSPKYLFRKEGQNVTLSCEQNLNHDAMYWYRQDPGQGLRLIYYSQIVNDFQKGDIAEGYSVSREKKESFPLTVTSAQKNPTAFYLCASSMDRTAGNELFFGPGTRLTVL.

About this clonotype: The junction departs from the called germline gene at one end, perhaps through a read error. The V call is TRBV5-1, the J call TRBJ1-2, with D uncertain. From germline, CDR1 is SGHRS and CDR2 YFSETQ. CDR3 length: 14 residues. CDR3 sequence reads: CASGVNVEVDGCTF. The CDR3 DNA reads as TGCGCCAGCGGGGTGAACGTGGAAGTGGATGGCTGCACCTTC.

In regard to this clonotype: The junction does not match germline at one end; this may be a read error. J is TRBJ2-7 and V is TRBV28; the D gene is possibly TRBD1 (7 bases). Germline loops: CDR1 MDHEN, CDR2 SYDVKM. The CDR3 has 15 amino acids. The CDR3 sequence is CASSLYQGGAYAQYF. CDR3 in DNA: TGTGCCAGCAGCCTGTACCAGGGGGGTGCCTACGCGCAGTACTTC. Looking up the rest from reference TRBV28 and TRBJ2-7 gives the full variable domain: DVKVTQSSRYLVKRTGEKVFLECVQDMDHENMFWYRQDPGLGLRLIYFSYDVKMKEKGDIPEGYSVSREKKERFSLILESASTNQTSMYLCASSLYQGGAYAQYFGPGTRLTVT.

With regard to this clonotype: One base away lies a much larger clone, so this may be a sequencing read error. The chain has TRBV6-5 and TRBJ2-1; 8 bases map to TRBD1. V trimming: 7 bases; J trimming: 5 bases; junction bases outside the gene matches: 4. CDR3 length equals 13 residues. Germline CDR1 reads MNHEY; CDR2 reads SVGAGI. The CDR3 sequence is CASTGGTDNEQFF. CDR3 bases: TGTGCCAGCACAGGGGGCACGGACAATGAGCAGTTCTTC.

In this sample, this clonotype turned up a few times. The V and J genes are TRBV5-1 and TRBJ1-2; tentatively, D is TRBD1 (6 bases). This CDR3 contains 15 residues. The germline V gene has CDR1 SGHRS and CDR2 YFSETQ. The V and J ends lost 0 bases and 4 bases respectively, with 13 bases between them. CDR3 region: CASSLGLRDIYGYTF. The CDR3 coding sequence is TGCGCCAGCAGCTTGGGGCTCCGGGACATCTATGGCTACACCTTC.

The rearrangement uses TRBV5-1 and TRBJ1-1; D is unresolved. Germline CDR1 is SGHRS and CDR2 is YFSETQ. The CDR3 has 13 residues. The V and J ends lost 4 bases and 5 bases respectively, with 12 bases between them. The CDR3 DNA sequence: TGCGCCAGCAGCCCCCGGCCTGGGACTGAAGCTTTCTTT. Its protein product is CASSPRPGTEAFF.

Concerning this clonotype itself: Sequence at one end of the junction differs from germline and may be a read error. The rearrangement joins TRBV9 to TRBJ2-7, with D maybe TRBD1 (6 bases). The germline V gene has CDR1 SGDLS and CDR2 YYNGEE. The CDR3 is 16 amino acids. This CDR3 reads CASSPPTGDVTYERYF. The CDR3 nucleotides are TGTGCCAGCAGCCCACCGACAGGAGATGTTACCTACGAGCGGTACTTC.

This clonotype was recorded at least ten times. The V call is TRBV11-2, the J call TRBJ2-2, with 10 bases identical to TRBD1. The CDR3 sequence is 16 residues long. The germline V gene encodes CDR1 SGHAT and CDR2 FQNNGV. V was pared by 1 base and J by 6 bases, with 5 bases of the junction left unmatched. The CDR3 sequence is CASSLGDRGIAGELFF. The CDR3 DNA follows: TGTGCCAGCAGCTTAGGGGACAGGGGTATAGCCGGGGAGCTGTTTTTT.

This clonotype was seen more than once but under ten times. The rearrangement joins TRBV15 to TRBJ2-1, with 9 bases aligning to TRBD2. The CDR3 length is 20 residues. In germline, CDR1 is LNHNV, CDR2 YYDKDF (reference sequence). The ends lost 0 bases at V and 0 bases at J; junction bases unmatched: 12. CDR3: CATSRDRGGRAQGSYNEQFF. The DNA of the CDR3 is TGTGCCACCAGCAGAGATCGGGGCGGGAGGGCCCAAGGCTCCTACAATGAGCAGTTCTTC.

This chain connects TRBV7-2 to TRBJ2-1; 14 bases fit TRBD2. From germline, CDR1 is SGHTA and CDR2 FQGNSA. V lost 5 bases to trimming and J lost 6 bases; unmatched junction nucleotides: 6. The CDR3 is made up of 16 amino acids. Here the CDR3 reads CASSQPGTSGSNEQFF. Written as DNA, the CDR3 is TGTGCCAGCAGCCAACCAGGGACTAGCGGGAGCAATGAGCAGTTCTTC. The full variable domain, completed using reference TRBV7-2 and TRBJ2-1, is GAGVSQSPSNKVTEKGKDVELRCDPISGHTALYWYRQSLGQGLEFLIYFQGNSAPDKSGLPSDRFSAERTGGSVSTLTIQRTQQEDSAVYLCASSQPGTSGSNEQFFGPGTRLTVL.

The DNA for the CDR3 is TGTGCCAGCAGCTTGGTCGCAGGGATCACTGAAGCTTTCTTT. The encoded protein is CASSLVAGITEAFF. The V call is TRBV5-5, the J call TRBJ1-1; D perhaps matches TRBD1 (5 bases). This CDR3 contains 14 residues. Trimming removed 0 bases from V and 4 bases from J, with 10 bases in between. Germline V lookup: CDR1 SGHKS, CDR2 YYEKEE (reference sequence).

The table lists this clonotype with many counts. The gene calls are TRBV6-2 or TRBV6-3 and TRBJ2-3, with D possibly matching TRBD2 (6 bases). CDR1 and CDR2 (germline): MNHEY, SVGEGT. This CDR3 is built from 13 residues. V gave up 7 bases and J gave up 0 bases, with 8 bases separating them. The CDR3 DNA reads TGTGCCAGCACCCGGGAGAGCACAGATACGCAGTATTTT. Amino acid sequence: CASTRESTDTQYF.

This clonotype was seen a few times. This chain connects TRBV10-3 to TRBJ2-2; 7 positions match TRBD1. CDR1 ENHRY and CDR2 SYGVKD come from the germline V gene. The V segment lost 3 bases and the J segment 4 bases; nucleotides outside the gene matches: 2. The CDR3 spans 14 residues. CDR3 region: CAISDGTVTGELFF. The CDR3 DNA is TGTGCCATCAGTGATGGGACAGTCACCGGGGAGCTGTTTTTT.

The rearrangement uses TRBV7-3 and TRBJ1-5; no definite D call. CDR1 and CDR2 (germline): SGHTA, FQGTGA. The ends were cut back, 5 bases at V and 7 bases at J, with 12 bases in the middle. The CDR3 has 13 amino acids. The CDR3 nucleotides read TGTGCCAGCAGCCTACGACCTGGCCAGCCCCAGCATTTT. It encodes CASSLRPGQPQHF.

The J gene is TRBJ1-1, the V gene TRBV3-1; 10 nucleotides agree with TRBD1. J gave up 1 base and V 4 bases, and 3 bases lay outside the gene matches. Germline values: CDR1 LGHDT, CDR2 YNNKEL (reference sequence). CDR3 size: 15 residues. DNA of the CDR3: TGTGCCAGCAGCCCGGACAGGGGGTCGAACACTGAAGCTTTCTTT. It codes for CASSPDRGSNTEAFF. The variable domain in full, with the rest retrieved from reference TRBV3-1 and TRBJ1-1, is DTAVSQTPKYLVTQMGNDKSIKCEQNLGHDTMYWYKQDSKKFLKIMFSYNNKELIINETVPNRFSPKSPDKAHLNLHINSLELGDSAVYFCASSPDRGSNTEAFFGQGTRLTVV.

This clonotype has at least ten counts. The CDR3 ends on some other residue instead of the conserved phenylalanine or tryptophan, so this is likely a read error. It is unclear where the CDR3 begins or ends on the DNA, so no DNA is shown, and the CDR3 is as TCRdb lists it. The chain has TRBV5-1 and TRBJ1-4; the D call in the table, TRBD1, was not verified against the DNA. The CDR3 spans 13 residues, counting both ends. The germline V gene has CDR1 SGHRS and CDR2 YFSETQ. CDR3 protein: CASSFKPAGGAND.

The gene calls are TRBV2 and TRBJ2-3, with D perhaps being TRBD1 or TRBD2 (5 bases each). Germline V gene lookup returns CDR1 SNHLY and CDR2 FYNNEI. V was trimmed by 7 bases and J by 2 bases, leaving 10 bases between them. This CDR3 region has 13 residues. CDR3 region: CASTIGTTDTQYF. The CDR3 region has the DNA TGTGCCAGCACCATAGGGACCACAGATACGCAGTATTTT.